The next 18 T cell receptor beta chains were all read from a single sample in a study of glioma-infiltrating T cells. The iRepertoire nested amplicon-rescue multiplex PCR amplified TCR alpha and beta CDR3s from RNA. Each CDR3 protein gets one entry after TCRdb re-called the multiplex PCR reads with MiXCR. This sample has 300,000 to 400,000 distinct CDR3 sequences, with about two fifths found just once. Sequencing was done on a sample of glioma tissue, nonneoplastic brain tissue, or PBMCs (not recorded which). The receptors derive from a human donor with low-grade glioma or glioblastoma, undergoing nonglioma brain surgery, or in good health (not recorded which).

This clonotype has more than one count but fewer than ten. The chain links TRBV7-9 to TRBJ1-2, with TRBD1 matching 7 bases. Germline V gene lookup returns CDR1 SEHNR and CDR2 FQNEAQ (reference sequence). This CDR3 is 16 amino acids long. The trim removed 7 bases at V and 4 bases at J, leaving 15 bases unmatched. The CDR3 here is CASTDMDRTLLYGYTF. CDR3 in DNA: TGTGCCAGCACCGACATGGACAGGACTCTTCTCTATGGCTACACCTTC.

The J gene is TRBJ2-7, the V gene TRBV6-1; 7 nucleotides line up with TRBD1. Losses at the gene ends were 5 bases for V and 5 bases for J; bases not matched to a gene: 3. Germline V lookup: CDR1 MNHNS, CDR2 SASEGT. This CDR3 comprises 12 residues. CDR3 nucleotides: TGTGCCAGCAGTCCGACAGGGAACGAGCAGTACTTC. Protein: CASSPTGNEQYF.

This clonotype was picked up a small number of times. V is TRBV7-9 and J is TRBJ1-2; D is undetermined. The CDR3 has 14 amino acids. Germline V gene lookup returns CDR1 SEHNR and CDR2 FQNEAQ (reference sequence). V lost 1 base to trimming and J lost 2 bases, with 8 bases between them. CDR3 amino acids: CASSLVQSNYGYTF. CDR3 sequence (DNA): TGTGCCAGCAGCTTAGTTCAGTCAAACTATGGCTACACCTTC.

The chain joins TRBV2 to TRBJ1-2, with 9 bases identical to TRBD1. The trim removed 9 bases at V and 6 bases at J, leaving 5 bases unmatched. Germline assignment: CDR1 SNHLY and CDR2 FYNNEI. The CDR3 runs to 12 residues. CDR3 sequence: CASTGGFDGYTF. CDR3 coding DNA: TGTGCCAGTACAGGGGGCTTTGATGGCTACACCTTC.

Notes on this clonotype: Possible read error: a much larger clone is one base away. This chain joins TRBV20-1 and TRBJ1-6; a weak D match, TRBD1 (5 bases). The CDR3 has 17 residues. With 0 bases removed from V and 9 bases from J, the gap between germline ends came to 21 bases. The germline V gene has CDR1 DFQATT and CDR2 SNEGSKA (reference sequence). The CDR3 protein is CSARDSRTWGWVSPLHF. CDR3 in DNA: TGCAGTGCTAGAGATAGTAGGACATGGGGCTGGGTTTCACCCCTCCACTTT.

The J gene is TRBJ2-2, the V gene TRBV11-1, with 8 bases matching TRBD1. Germline V gives CDR1 SGHAT, CDR2 FQDESV (reference sequence). V was clipped by 5 bases and J by 7 bases; unmatched bases: 12. The CDR3 loop spans 16 amino acids. CDR3 DNA sequence: TGTGCCAGCAGCGCAACCAGGGGGCGATTCGGCGGGGAGCTGTTTTTT. This sequence encodes CASSATRGRFGGELFF.

This clonotype appeared a few times. The CDR3 sequence is CSAFISGRGSQETQYF. CDR3 nucleotide sequence: TGCAGTGCTTTTATAAGCGGGAGAGGGTCCCAAGAGACCCAGTACTTC. J is TRBJ2-5 and V is TRBV20-1; 8 bases fit TRBD2. CDR3 length: 16 residues. The germline V gene has CDR1 DFQATT and CDR2 SNEGSKA (reference sequence). Losses at the gene ends were 5 bases for V and 1 base for J; bases not matched to a gene: 12.

The rearrangement uses TRBV2 and TRBJ1-5; 8 positions agree with TRBD1. V was clipped by 5 bases and J by 3 bases; unmatched bases: 6. Germline V gene data show CDR1 as SNHLY and CDR2 as FYNNEI. This CDR3 has 15 amino acids. The DNA for the CDR3 is TGTGCCAGCAGTACCCGACAGGGGTCCAATCAGCCCCAGCATTTT. Protein sequence: CASSTRQGSNQPQHF.

With respect to this clonotype: A much more abundant neighbour one base away suggests this may be a read error. The genes are TRBV28 and TRBJ2-1, with TRBD2 matching 10 bases. CDR1 is MDHEN, CDR2 SYDVKM, per germline. The CDR3 spans 15 residues. CDR3: CARSLRGLANNEQFF. In nucleotides, the CDR3 is TGTGCCCGCAGTTTAAGGGGACTAGCGAACAATGAGCAGTTCTTC.

The chain recombines TRBV27 with TRBJ1-1; D ambiguous. The germline V and J ends were trimmed by 6 bases and 0 bases, with 11 bases remaining between them. CDR1 is MNHEY, CDR2 SMNVEV, per germline (reference sequence). The CDR3 extends over 14 amino acids. The CDR3 region has the DNA TGTGCCAGCAGCGCGGACCGGATGAACACTGAAGCTTTCTTT. It encodes CASSADRMNTEAFF.

V and J are TRBV20-1 and TRBJ2-2, with D uncertain. Germline CDR1 is DFQATT and CDR2 is SNEGSKA (reference sequence). The germline V and J ends were trimmed by 2 bases and 7 bases, with 11 bases remaining between them. The CDR3 is 13 amino acids. CDR3 DNA: TGCAGTGCTAGACGGACGAGCATCGGGGAGCTGTTTTTT. The encoded protein is CSARRTSIGELFF.

The rearrangement joins TRBV20-1 to TRBJ2-7; TRBD2 matches 10 bases. The V gene's germline CDR1 is DFQATT and CDR2 SNEGSKA (reference sequence). The CDR3 consists of 11 residues. Unmatched junction bases numbered 5, after V lost 8 bases and J lost 7 bases. CDR3 in amino acids: CSSGLAAEQYF. The CDR3 nucleotides read TGCAGTTCCGGACTAGCGGCAGAGCAGTACTTC.

Comment on this clonotype: At one of its ends the junction is not consistent with the germline gene, which may arise from a read error. The V call is TRBV4-3, the J call TRBJ1-5, with 10 bases that match TRBD1. CDR3 length: 15 amino acids. The germline V gene has CDR1 LGHNA and CDR2 YSLEER. The CDR3 coding sequence is TGCGCCAACAGCCCCGGGACAGGGGAATTCCAGCCCCAGCATTTT. This sequence encodes CANSPGTGEFQPQHF.

The genes are TRBV28 and TRBJ1-2; D remains ambiguous. Trimming removed 2 bases at V and 4 bases at J, with 11 bases between. In germline, CDR1 is MDHEN, CDR2 SYDVKM. This CDR3 region has 14 residues. CDR3 sequence reads: CASSLRPSPYGYTF. CDR3 DNA sequence: TGTGCCAGCAGTTTAAGACCGTCGCCCTATGGCTACACCTTC.

This chain joins TRBV12-3 or TRBV12-4 and TRBJ1-5; possibly TRBD1 for D (5 bases). The CDR3 has 14 residues. The V and J ends lost 5 bases and 1 base respectively, with 9 bases between them. The DNA of the CDR3 is TGTGCCAGCAGTCCGGGACTGAGCAATCAGCCCCAGCATTTT. It yields the protein CASSPGLSNQPQHF.

This clonotype was detected ten times or more. The genes are TRBV20-1 and TRBJ2-2; 7 bases map to TRBD2. J gave up 3 bases and V 6 bases, and 4 bases lay outside the gene matches. The CDR3 consists of 13 residues. Looked up from germline, CDR1 is DFQATT and CDR2 is SNEGSKA (reference sequence). CDR3 DNA sequence: TGCAGTGCCACCGGACTAGACACCGGGGAGCTGTTTTTT. Amino acid sequence: CSATGLDTGELFF.

The chain employs TRBV28 and TRBJ2-5; D possibly matches TRBD1 or TRBD2 (5 bases each). CDR1 is MDHEN and CDR2 is SYDVKM in the germline V gene. The CDR3 has 14 residues. V shed 4 bases and J shed 1 base, with 10 bases lying between them. The DNA of the CDR3 is TGTGCCAGCAGTTACACCGGGACCCAAGAGACCCAGTACTTC. Its protein product is CASSYTGTQETQYF. Full variable domain (rest looked up from reference TRBV28 and TRBJ2-5): DVKVTQSSRYLVKRTGEKVFLECVQDMDHENMFWYRQDPGLGLRLIYFSYDVKMKEKGDIPEGYSVSREKKERFSLILESASTNQTSMYLCASSYTGTQETQYFGPGTRLLVL.

Remarks on this clonotype: Since a much larger clone is just one base distant, this may be a read error. This rearrangement joins TRBV27 to TRBJ1-5; no definite D call. V gave up 4 bases and J gave up 7 bases, with 17 bases separating them. The CDR3 is 15 amino acids. CDR1 is MNHEY and CDR2 is SMNVEV in the germline V gene (reference sequence). Here the CDR3 reads CASSYPIRSGQPQHF. The CDR3 nucleotides read TGTGCCAGCAGTTACCCGATCAGATCCGGACAGCCCCAGCATTTT.